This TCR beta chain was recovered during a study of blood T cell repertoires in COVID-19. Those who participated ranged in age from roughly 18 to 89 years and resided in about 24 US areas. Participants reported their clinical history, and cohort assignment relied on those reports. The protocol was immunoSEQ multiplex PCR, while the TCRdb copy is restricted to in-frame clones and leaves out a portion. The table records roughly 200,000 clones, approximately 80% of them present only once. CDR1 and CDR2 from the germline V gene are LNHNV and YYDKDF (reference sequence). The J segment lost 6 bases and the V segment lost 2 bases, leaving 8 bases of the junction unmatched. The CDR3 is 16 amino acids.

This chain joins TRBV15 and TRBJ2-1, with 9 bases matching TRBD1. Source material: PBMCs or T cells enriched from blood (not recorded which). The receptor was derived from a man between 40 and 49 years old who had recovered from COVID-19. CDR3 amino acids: CATSRSGTGRPNEQFF. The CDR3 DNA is TGTGCCACCAGCAGAAGCGGGACAGGGAGGCCCAATGAGCAGTTCTTC.